Listed below are T cell receptor beta chains from one sample, sequenced in a study of shared clonotypes between healthy human individuals. Data came from immunoSEQ multiplex PCR; TCRdb stores just in-frame clones and leaves some out. This sample yields 660,000 or so clones, of which about 96% are seen a single time; about 0.11% belongs to the top ten. Sequenced: naive CD8+ T cells sorted from blood. The receptors derive from a young woman in good health. CDR3s include the opening cysteine and the closing phenylalanine or tryptophan. A D gene is named only where the DNA matches it firmly. Some rows mark clone size as missing; the rest say once, few, many or name a class of expanded clone.

j_call	clone_size	d_call	v_call	cdr3_aa
TRBJ2-2	-	-	TRBV28	CASSLFRGFRFTGELFF
TRBJ2-4	few	-	TRBV19	CASSIEEWRDIQYF
TRBJ1-1	-	TRBD1	TRBV5-5	CASSFGQGASEAFF
TRBJ1-5	-	-	TRBV29-1	CSVVTEGQPQHF
-	-	TRBD2	TRBV28	CASSYTSGLDEQYF
TRBJ1-1	-	-	TRBV19	CASSHTGARVSEAFF
TRBJ2-6	-	TRBD1	TRBV23-1	CASKQGARGANVLTF
TRBJ2-7	-	TRBD2	TRBV7-9	CASSLAGSGRYEQYF
TRBJ2-7	-	TRBD2	TRBV19	CASSRTSGTYEQYF
TRBJ1-2	-	-	TRBV7-9	CASSLGLNYGYTF
TRBJ2-7	-	-	TRBV28	CASSLAGNEQYF
TRBJ2-3	-	-	TRBV7-2	CASRRLGSTDTQYF
TRBJ2-7	-	TRBD2	TRBV4-1	CASSQVRTSGYEQYF
TRBJ2-5	-	-	TRBV15	CAASRDLSAGVQETQYF
TRBJ2-1	-	-	TRBV9	CASSVAKTDEQFF
TRBJ2-1	-	TRBD2	TRBV27	CASSPGTSGSAEQFF
TRBJ2-1	-	TRBD2	TRBV2	CASSEVRGYNEQFF
TRBJ2-7	-	-	TRBV25-1	CASSPSGDSYEQYF
TRBJ2-1	-	TRBD2	TRBV10-1	CASSTGRGRANEQFF
TRBJ1-1	-	-	TRBV2	CASRDGGRAHEAFF
TRBJ1-1	-	-	TRBV29-1	CSVKGTGLEVQGTEAFF
TRBJ1-1	-	-	TRBV28	CASSLSGNTEAFF
TRBJ1-1	-	TRBD1	TRBV19	CASSIGRGTEAFF
TRBJ2-3	-	-	TRBV9	CASSVGGDTQYF
TRBJ2-1	-	TRBD2	TRBV2	CASSPDGLAGRYEQFF
TRBJ2-6	-	-	TRBV21-1	CASSKESPGRPSGANVLTF
TRBJ1-1	-	-	TRBV7-9	CASSYGHLTEAFF
TRBJ2-7	-	-	TRBV2	CASSRQAYEQYF
TRBJ1-4	-	-	TRBV5-1	CASTLDRVPNEKLFF
TRBJ1-2	-	TRBD1	TRBV15	CATSVIGQGNAYTF
TRBJ1-1	-	TRBD1	TRBV4-1	CASSPVTGGTEAFF
TRBJ2-1	-	TRBD1	TRBV6-5	CASSHSDRGFNEQFF
TRBJ2-1	-	TRBD2	TRBV9	CASATSGGGEQFF
TRBJ2-1	few	-	TRBV7-9	CASSSTVNNEQFF
TRBJ2-7	-	-	TRBV18	CASSPRNRDFQQYF
TRBJ1-1	-	-	TRBV9	CASSVAPFSGGTEAFF
TRBJ2-1	-	TRBD2	TRBV13	CASSPGGGYNEQFF
TRBJ2-1	-	TRBD2	TRBV28	CASSFPLTSGGEQFF
TRBJ2-3	once	TRBD2	TRBV6-5	CASSPPGGDTQYF
TRBJ2-1	-	-	TRBV5-8	CASSLSSMEQFF
TRBJ2-3	-	-	TRBV27	CASSLSQHADTQYF
TRBJ2-2	-	-	TRBV10-1	CASSELAYTGELFF
TRBJ2-7	-	TRBD1	TRBV13	CASRPGQYSYEQYF
TRBJ2-1	-	-	TRBV5-6	CASSYRSGDEQFF
TRBJ2-7	-	TRBD1	TRBV27	CASSYGDSSYEQYF
TRBJ2-5	-	-	TRBV4-1	CASSQDAATSYQETQYF
TRBJ2-5	-	TRBD2	TRBV5-4	CASSLAGSGRALETQYF
TRBJ1-2	-	-	TRBV5-6	CASSFRTANYGYTF
TRBJ2-1	-	TRBD2	TRBV19	CASSIALGLAEQLNEQFF
TRBJ2-2	-	TRBD2	TRBV27	CASSPPFVGGPNTGELFF
TRBJ1-6	once	TRBD1	TRBV6-6	CANLGQGNSPLHF
TRBJ2-3	-	-	TRBV28	CASNEQGSTDTQYF
TRBJ2-7	-	TRBD1	TRBV7-8	CASSSPGQNYEQYF
TRBJ2-1	-	-	TRBV28	CASSLHEQFF
TRBJ1-3	-	-	TRBV7-8	CASSALLNTIYF
TRBJ2-7	-	TRBD1	TRBV9	CASSVGDRGYEQYF
TRBJ1-1	-	-	TRBV7-9	CASSSPGQNTEAFF
TRBJ2-7	-	TRBD2	TRBV19	CASSIIAGGNYEQYF